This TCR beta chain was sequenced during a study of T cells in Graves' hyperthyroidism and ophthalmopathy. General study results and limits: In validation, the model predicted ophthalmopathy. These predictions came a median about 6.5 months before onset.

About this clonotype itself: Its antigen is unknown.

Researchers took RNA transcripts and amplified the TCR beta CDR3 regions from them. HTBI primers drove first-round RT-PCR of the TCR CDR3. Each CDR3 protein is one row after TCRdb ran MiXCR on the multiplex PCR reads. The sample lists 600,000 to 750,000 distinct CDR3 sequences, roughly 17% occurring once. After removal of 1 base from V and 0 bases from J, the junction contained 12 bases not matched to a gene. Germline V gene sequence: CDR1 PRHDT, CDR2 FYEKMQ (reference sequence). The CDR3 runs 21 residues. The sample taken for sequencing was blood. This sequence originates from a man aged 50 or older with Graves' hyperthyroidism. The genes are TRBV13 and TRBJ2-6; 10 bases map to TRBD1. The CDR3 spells CASSLVGPPGQGSSGANVLTF. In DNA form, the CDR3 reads TGTGCCAGCAGCTTAGTTGGTCCCCCGGGACAGGGGAGCTCTGGGGCCAACGTCCTGACTTTC.